This is a list of T cell receptor beta chains from one sample in a study of T cells in Graves' hyperthyroidism and ophthalmopathy. TCRdb reprocessed the multiplex PCR reads with MiXCR, giving one entry per CDR3 protein. The table lists 410,000 or so distinct CDR3 sequences, around 15% of them singletons. Sequencing was done on a sample of blood. The receptors shown here come from a man aged 18 to 29 with Graves' ophthalmopathy. Both conserved end residues are part of each CDR3. A D gene is named only where the DNA matches it firmly. The size entry is marked missing in some rows and otherwise reads once, few, many or a size class.

D	length	V	J	size	CDR3	DNA
.	13	TRBV20-1	TRBJ1-2	.	CSARDPDRSGYTF	TGCAGTGCTAGAGATCCTGACAGGAGTGGCTACACCTTC
.	13	TRBV28	TRBJ1-2	many	CASSSLGNYGYTF	TGTGCCAGCAGTTCCCTGGGGAACTATGGCTACACCTTC
.	14	TRBV7-9	TRBJ2-1	many	CAGRWGSSYNEQFF	TGTGCCGGCAGGTGGGGGAGCTCCTACAATGAGCAGTTCTTC
.	11	TRBV19	TRBJ1-2	.	CASRWGGGYTF	TGTGCCAGTAGATGGGGCGGGGGCTACACCTTC
.	14	TRBV20-1	TRBJ1-4	many	CSARSTLENEKLFF	TGCAGTGCTAGATCGACGTTGGAAAATGAAAAACTGTTTTTT
.	13	TRBV12-3/TRBV12-4	TRBJ1-5	many	CASSFGGNQPQHF	TGTGCCAGCAGTTTTGGGGGCAATCAGCCCCAGCATTTT
.	14	TRBV5-1	TRBJ1-4	many	CASSSQGTNEKLFF	TGCGCCAGCAGCTCGCAGGGCACTAATGAAAAACTGTTTTTT
.	14	TRBV12-3/TRBV12-4	TRBJ2-5	many	CASSLNAVGETQYF	TGTGCCAGCAGTTTAAACGCGGTTGGCGAGACCCAGTACTTC
.	12	TRBV11-2	TRBJ1-1	many	CASSLPQASAFF	TGTGCCAGCAGCTTACCCCAGGCCTCTGCTTTCTTT
TRBD1	15	TRBV6-1	TRBJ1-5	.	CASSPGTGGRQPQHF	TGTGCCAGCAGCCCCGGGACAGGGGGCCGGCAGCCCCAGCATTTT
.	13	TRBV19	TRBJ2-7	.	CASSIKQGSEQYF	TGTGCCAGTAGCATTAAACAGGGAAGCGAGCAGTACTTC
.	16	TRBV27	TRBJ1-5	few	CASSFRGPGGNQPQHF	TGTGCCAGCAGTTTTCGAGGTCCAGGGGGCAATCAGCCCCAGCATTTT
.	12	TRBV16	TRBJ1-5	few	CASSQQAAAQHF	TGTGCCAGCAGCCAACAGGCGGCAGCCCAGCATTTT
.	14	TRBV3-1	TRBJ2-5	many	CASSQDQGWETQYF	TGTGCCAGCAGCCAAGATCAGGGGTGGGAGACCCAGTACTTC
.	15	TRBV7-2	TRBJ2-7	.	CASSLTPGNTYEQYF	TGTGCCAGCAGCTTAACCCCGGGGAATACCTACGAGCAGTACTTC
.	13	TRBV30	TRBJ2-7	many	CAWNRDFSYEQYF	TGTGCCTGGAACAGGGACTTTTCCTACGAGCAGTACTTC
.	14	TRBV5-1	TRBJ1-2	many	CASSLSRGDYGYTF	TGCGCCAGCAGCTTGAGCCGGGGGGACTATGGCTACACCTTC
TRBD1	16	TRBV5-8	TRBJ2-7	.	CASSPGGRTGGYEQYF	TGTGCCAGCAGCCCCGGGGGACGGACAGGGGGCTACGAGCAGTACTTC
TRBD1	16	TRBV7-8	TRBJ1-5	few	CASSLAETGTDQPQHF	TGTGCCAGCAGCTTAGCGGAGACAGGGACCGACCAGCCCCAGCATTTT
TRBD2	14	TRBV7-2	TRBJ2-7	many	CASSLAGRGYEQYF	TGTGCCAGCAGCTTAGCCGGGAGGGGCTACGAGCAGTACTTC
TRBD2	18	TRBV5-1	TRBJ2-7	few	CASSLGWTSGVNREEQYF	TGCGCCAGCAGCTTGGGTTGGACTAGCGGGGTGAACCGGGAAGAGCAGTACTTC
.	17	TRBV7-9	TRBJ1-1	many	CASSLGSGTLLNTEAFF	TGTGCCAGCAGCTTAGGGTCCGGGACGCTATTGAACACTGAAGCTTTCTTT
.	17	TRBV7-2	TRBJ2-2	.	CASNLAREKVNTGELFF	TGTGCCAGCAACTTAGCCAGGGAAAAGGTTAACACCGGGGAGCTGTTTTTT
.	14	TRBV12-3/TRBV12-4	TRBJ1-6	many	CASRRQARNSPLHF	TGTGCCAGCAGGAGACAGGCCAGGAATTCACCCCTCCACTTT
TRBD1	13	TRBV19	TRBJ1-2	.	CASSNDRELGYTF	TGTGCCAGTAGTAACGACAGGGAATTAGGCTACACCTTC
.	16	TRBV30	TRBJ1-2	many	CAWSVPLPTANYGYTF	TGTGCCTGGAGTGTACCACTTCCGACAGCTAACTATGGCTACACCTTC
.	16	TRBV7-2	TRBJ2-3	many	CASSLGAGQSMYTQYF	TGTGCCAGCAGCTTAGGGGCTGGACAGAGTATGTATACGCAGTATTTT
.	12	TRBV7-9	TRBJ2-1	many	CAAGIVPHEQFF	TGCGCGGCAGGTATCGTCCCCCATGAGCAGTTCTTC
.	15	TRBV5-1	TRBJ2-5	few	CASSLPAGESETQYF	TGCGCCAGCAGCTTACCTGCAGGGGAGTCGGAGACCCAGTACTTC
.	16	TRBV7-9	TRBJ2-7	few	CASSSERTVSSYEQYF	TGTGCCAGCAGCTCAGAAAGGACGGTAAGCTCCTACGAGCAGTACTTC
TRBD1	13	TRBV2	TRBJ1-1	many	CASNSDRVTEAFF	TGTGCCAGCAATTCGGACAGGGTCACTGAAGCTTTCTTT
.	14	TRBV27	TRBJ2-7	many	CASSSGLYSYEQYF	TGTGCCAGCAGTTCTGGACTCTACTCCTACGAGCAGTACTTC
TRBD1	15	TRBV12-3/TRBV12-4	TRBJ2-5	many	CASSYGDRGQETQYF	TGTGCCAGCAGTTACGGTGACAGGGGCCAAGAGACCCAGTACTTC
TRBD2	15	TRBV29-1	TRBJ2-1	many	CSVQQREDPYNEQFF	TGCAGCGTTCAACAACGGGAGGACCCCTACAATGAGCAGTTCTTC
TRBD1	13	TRBV6-1	TRBJ2-7	many	CASTDRGTYEQYF	TGTGCCAGCACGGACAGGGGAACCTACGAGCAGTACTTC
.	15	TRBV7-2	TRBJ2-6	.	CASSFRSSGANVLTF	TGTGCCAGCAGCTTCCGGAGCTCTGGGGCCAACGTCCTGACTTTC
.	17	TRBV6-1	TRBJ2-3	few	CASSPPWGLASTDTQYF	TGTGCCAGCAGTCCCCCTTGGGGGCTAGCGAGCACAGATACGCAGTATTTT
TRBD1	20	TRBV6-5	TRBJ2-6	.	CASSYRTITGTGVGANVLTF	TGTGCCAGCAGTTATAGGACCATAACCGGGACAGGGGTTGGGGCCAACGTCCTGACTTTC
TRBD1	13	TRBV29-1	TRBJ1-1	many	CSGQGASNTEAFF	TGCAGCGGACAGGGGGCGAGTAACACTGAAGCTTTCTTT
TRBD2	18	TRBV27	TRBJ2-2	many	CASSLLLAGASNTGELFF	TGTGCCAGCAGTTTGTTACTAGCGGGAGCATCGAACACCGGGGAGCTGTTTTTT
TRBD2	15	TRBV4-2	TRBJ2-5	many	CASSQSAGEGETQYF	TGTGCCAGCAGCCAGTCAGCGGGGGAAGGGGAGACCCAGTACTTC
.	14	TRBV12-3/TRBV12-4	TRBJ1-6	many	CASSLGGQNSPLHF	TGTGCCAGCAGTTTAGGGGGGCAGAATTCACCCCTCCACTTT
.	13	TRBV5-1	TRBJ2-7	many	CASKGPLSYEQYF	TGCGCCAGCAAAGGGCCTCTCTCCTACGAGCAGTACTTC
TRBD1	16	TRBV19	TRBJ2-3	.	CASSTTTGGTTDTQYF	TGTGCCAGTAGTACCACGACAGGGGGCACCACAGATACGCAGTATTTT
TRBD1	15	TRBV5-1	TRBJ2-3	many	CASSLDGRGTDTQYF	TGCGCCAGCAGCTTGGATGGCAGGGGGACAGATACGCAGTATTTT
TRBD2	16	TRBV20-1	TRBJ2-1	.	CSARPRLAGVPNEQFF	TGCAGTGCTAGACCTAGGCTAGCGGGGGTCCCAAATGAGCAGTTCTTC
TRBD1	15	TRBV6-1	TRBJ1-4	.	CASGDQGATNEKLFF	TGTGCCAGCGGGGATCAGGGGGCAACTAATGAAAAACTGTTTTTT